This is a list of T cell receptor beta chains from one sample in a study of cytomegalovirus exposure and HLA in healthy donors. The data were produced by immunoSEQ multiplex PCR, yet TCRdb's version contains in-frame clones alone and is incomplete. In the table there are about 150,000 clones, approximately 80% of which are singletons. Sequencing input: PBMCs. All receptors derive from a woman aged 40 to 49 in good health and CMV-seronegative. Both conserved end residues are part of each CDR3. For some rows the clone size is stated as once, few or many, or as a class when expanded; others skip it.

NA TRBV30 CAWTTSMSADTQYF
NA TRBV28 CASSFLVSSGANVLTF
NA TRBV5-4 CASSVLDPSYNEQFF
few TRBV4-2 CASSQEGVGSNGANVLTF
NA TRBV6-5 CASSYSAGGHTGELFF
NA TRBV9 CAQGRQADNYSDQPQHF
once TRBV6-5 CASSYSNKYYGYTF
once TRBV5-1 CASSLGLAETQYF
NA TRBV7-3 CASSQRGQVNWGEQFF
NA TRBV28 CASATPLAGVKEQFF
NA TRBV2 CASSLEGNEQFF
NA TRBV7-2 CASSPVPNNEQFF
few TRBV7-9 CASSLSRTEEKLFF
NA TRBV21-1 CASSKEGWENSQYF
NA TRBV7-6 CASSPGGLAGLETQYF
NA TRBV7-9 CASSLHSDNEQFF
few TRBV7-9 CASSATGPGNTIYF
NA TRBV7-8 CASSSFLGQGAQKETQYF
NA TRBV28 CASSLPSRGVRSYTF
NA TRBV9 CASSAAGQAGGTLHF
NA TRBV19 CASSMTGGLYNEQFF
few TRBV9 CASSVQGTGGYNEQFF
NA TRBV9 CASRDTTDSPLHF
NA TRBV4-2 CASSQDLSGAGYGYTF
NA TRBV28 CASRTQGGSNQPQHF
NA TRBV7-8 CASSLSGGHTGELFF
NA TRBV19 CASSRRVASAFNYGYTF
NA TRBV28 CASIRGRNTGELFF
NA TRBV2 CASSLDRLETQYF
NA TRBV28 CASSFTGGIMYEQYF
NA TRBV27 CASSYTAGQIYEQYF
NA TRBV7-9 CSSSSPGTGVVYGYTF
NA TRBV14 CASSQGPVSSGNTIYF
NA TRBV5-1 CASSLLGLAETQYF
NA TRBV9 CASSVAPRGTSLEETQYF
NA TRBV5-6 CASSLDAGKRMGETQYF
once TRBV7-9 CASSPRTGGYGYTF
NA TRBV5-4 CASSLIGGNEQFF
NA TRBV28 CASRDRGPGTGELFF
NA TRBV6-1 CASSGVASGGNEQFF
NA TRBV4-3 CASSQDGGSGHNEQFF
NA TRBV29-1 CSAKGQGEPGELFF
NA TRBV19 CASSRTGILGIQYF
NA TRBV11-3 CASSRDDSPLHF
NA TRBV6-1 CALAEPGHRYEQYF
NA TRBV28 CASSLGPGNYGYTF
NA TRBV7-2 CASSYQGGGSQQPQHF
NA TRBV11-3 CASSLPQREWADTQYF
NA TRBV7-9 CASSLVGQGSHNEQFF
NA TRBV1 CTSSRLDTTSEGTF
NA TRBV18 CASSPERDYEQYF
NA TRBV29-1 CSVVRLAGGNEQFF
NA TRBV7-2 CASSLAASGSSYNEQFF
NA TRBV7-2 CASSPTVDTQYF
NA TRBV7-2 CASSQLAGTADTQYF
few TRBV5-4 CASSRDNTNNSPLHF